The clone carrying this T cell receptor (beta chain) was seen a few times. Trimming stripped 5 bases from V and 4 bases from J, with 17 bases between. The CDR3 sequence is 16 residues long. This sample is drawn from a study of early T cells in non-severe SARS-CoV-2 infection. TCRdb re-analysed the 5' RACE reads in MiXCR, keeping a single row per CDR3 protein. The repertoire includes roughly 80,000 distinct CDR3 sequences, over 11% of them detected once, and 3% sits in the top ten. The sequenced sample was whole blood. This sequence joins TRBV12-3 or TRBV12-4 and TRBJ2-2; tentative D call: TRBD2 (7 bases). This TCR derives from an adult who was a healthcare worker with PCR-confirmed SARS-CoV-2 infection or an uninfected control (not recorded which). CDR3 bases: TGTGCCAGCAGTCAGGCGGGGGCCCCTGGCACCGGGGAGCTGTTTTTT. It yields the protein CASSQAGAPGTGELFF.